The TCR beta chain described here comes from a study of T cells after yellow fever vaccination. Findings and caveats of the study: Overall, a small share of clonotypes was seen in both CD4 and CD8 compartments.

The TCR cDNA carried a universal primer site and UMIs from 5'RACE template switching. MiXCR, run by TCRdb on the 5' RACE reads, gives a single entry per CDR3 protein. Of some 300,000 distinct CDR3 sequences listed, 7.5% to 9.5% are singletons. The CDR3 length is 18 residues. J was trimmed by 2 bases and V by 6 bases; bases with no gene match: 16. Concerning this clonotype: The antigen remains unidentified.

This chain connects TRBV12-3 or TRBV12-4 to TRBJ1-2; 9 bases match TRBD1. The clonotype comes from a man aged 18 to 29 who received the YFV17D yellow fever vaccine. This specimen was CD4+ T cells sorted from PBMCs, taken 5 days after the yellow fever booster vaccination. CDR3 sequence (DNA): TGTGCCAGCAGAACCCCCGAGGGACAGGGTATAGGCAACTATGGCTACACCTTC. Encoded protein: CASRTPEGQGIGNYGYTF.